These T cell receptor beta chains were read from a single sample in a study of metastatic and nonmetastatic thyroid tumors. MiXCR was used by TCRdb to re-call the PCR reads. The sample holds under 15,000 clones, around 31% seen once. The sequenced sample was tumor tissue. These TCRs come from a female donor with papillary thyroid cancer or a benign thyroid nodule (not recorded which). Some clones in this sample may be carry-over from other donors' samples. Both conserved end residues are part of each CDR3. The D gene is left open where the match is weak. For some rows the clone size is stated as once, few or many, or as a class when expanded; others skip it.

CDR3aa,CDR3nt,j_gene,v_gene,abundance,d_gene
CASSRPSSGNTIYF,TGTGCCAGCAGTCGACCCTCCTCTGGAAACACCATATATTTT,TRBJ1-3,TRBV6-1,few,-
CASSPRHPQETQYF,TGTGCCAGCAGTCCCCGACATCCCCAAGAGACCCAGTACTTC,TRBJ2-5,TRBV28,-,-
CASTLLRGGPAYSPLHF,TGTGCCAGCACCCTTCTCAGGGGGGGTCCGGCATATTCACCCCTCCACTTT,TRBJ1-6,TRBV6-1,-,TRBD1
CASAPRTSGGYEQYF,TGTGCCAGCGCACCCCGGACTAGCGGAGGTTACGAGCAGTACTTC,TRBJ2-7,TRBV27,medium-sized,TRBD2
CASSYGANYGYTF,TGTGCCAGCAGTTACGGGGCTAACTATGGCTACACCTTC,TRBJ1-2,TRBV6-5,-,-
CASSIGTNYEQYF,TGTGCCAGCAGCATCGGGACAAACTACGAGCAGTACTTC,TRBJ2-7,TRBV11-2,-,-
CAICTNSGGSTDTQYF,TGTGCCATCTGCACAAATAGCGGGGGGAGCACAGATACGCAGTATTTT,TRBJ2-3,TRBV6-1,-,TRBD2
CASSLETATGELFF,TGTGCCAGCAGCTTAGAGACGGCGACCGGGGAGCTGTTTTTT,TRBJ2-2,TRBV7-8,medium-sized,-
CASNADRRLGELFF,TGTGCCAGCAACGCGGACAGGAGACTCGGGGAGCTGTTTTTT,TRBJ2-2,TRBV12-3/TRBV12-4,-,TRBD1
CASSSTLVSSGNTIYF,TGCGCCAGCAGTTCGACCCTAGTTAGCTCTGGAAACACCATATATTTT,TRBJ1-3,TRBV5-1,medium-sized,-
CAVRARATNEKLFF,TGTGCCGTCAGGGCTCGGGCAACTAATGAAAAACTGTTTTTT,TRBJ1-4,TRBV6-1,few,-
CSARGDYNSPLHF,TGCAGTGCTAGGGGGGACTATAATTCACCCCTCCACTTT,TRBJ1-6,TRBV20-1,once,-
CASEAATASSTEAFF,TGTGCCAGCGAAGCCGCCACAGCGTCTAGCACTGAAGCTTTCTTT,TRBJ1-1,TRBV28,few,-
CASRVQGSYEQYF,TGTGCCAGCAGGGTACAGGGCTCCTACGAGCAGTACTTC,TRBJ2-7,TRBV2,few,-
CASSSLGPTHYEQYF,TGTGCCAGCAGTTCTCTGGGACCGACCCACTACGAGCAGTACTTC,TRBJ2-7,TRBV28,-,-
CASRTSSYNEQFF,TGTGCCAGCAGGACTAGCTCCTACAATGAGCAGTTCTTC,TRBJ2-1,TRBV27,medium-sized,-
CASRPSLGKNANSPLHF,TGTGCCAGCAGGCCCTCGTTGGGAAAGAACGCCAATTCACCCCTCCACTTT,TRBJ1-6,TRBV27,few,-
CASSFGEWDEKLFF,TGTGCCAGCAGTTTCGGGGAGTGGGATGAAAAACTGTTTTTT,TRBJ1-4,TRBV12-3/TRBV12-4,few,-
CASSLGGGLNTDTQYF,TGTGCCAGCAGCTTAGGAGGGGGGTTAAACACAGATACGCAGTATTTT,TRBJ2-3,TRBV11-2,-,-
CSARDRGPTGSQHF,TGCAGTGCTAGAGATAGGGGCCCAACGGGGTCCCAGCATTTT,TRBJ1-5,TRBV20-1,-,-
CASSPRDSLLQETQYF,TGTGCCAGCAGCCCCCGGGACAGCCTACTTCAAGAGACCCAGTACTTC,TRBJ2-5,TRBV7-2,-,TRBD1
CASSPTGGGRQYF,TGTGCCAGCAGCCCCACCGGGGGGGGAAGGCAGTATTTT,TRBJ2-3,TRBV4-2,many,TRBD2
CASSFGQPVGYTF,TGTGCCAGCAGCTTTGGACAGCCCGTTGGCTACACCTTC,TRBJ1-2,TRBV6-1,-,-